This T cell receptor beta chain was found in a study of cytomegalovirus exposure and HLA in healthy donors. Study-wide points: In vitro testing confirmed a few CMV-associated chains as specific for CMV antigens. The dataset shows that most TCR sequences were rare, while some public TCRs occurred in many donors.

V gave up 4 bases and J gave up 2 bases, with 14 bases separating them. Germline V gives CDR1 KGHSH, CDR2 LQKENI. The CDR3 loop spans 15 amino acids. Using immunoSEQ multiplex PCR, the repertoire was profiled, and TCRdb retains in-frame clones only, with some absent. The sample lists 250,000 to 350,000 clones; about 85% were seen once. This clone was found a few times. What it binds is not known. Input material: PBMCs. The J gene is TRBJ2-5, the V gene TRBV18; tentatively, D is TRBD1 (6 bases). This TCR was sampled from a woman aged 30 to 39 in good health and CMV-seropositive. The chain's CDR3 is CASSRRSDRQETQYF. Here the CDR3 DNA reads TGTGCCAGCTCACGACGCTCGGACAGACAAGAGACCCAGTACTTC.